This is a list of T cell receptor beta chains from one sample in a study of blood T cell repertoires in COVID-19. Sequencing used immunoSEQ multiplex PCR; TCRdb keeps in-frame clones, though not all of them. This sample has some 250,000 clones; around four fifths occur once, and the top ten carry 15%. Sequencing input: PBMCs or T cells enriched from blood (not recorded which). The receptors originated from a man in his forties who had recovered from COVID-19. The conserved cysteine and the conserved F or W are not part of the CDR3 here.

v_call	j_call	cdr3_length	cdr3_aa
TRBV7-2	TRBJ1-6	13	ASSLGTGMVSPLH
TRBV5-6	TRBJ1-2	13	ASSFWPPGKNGYT
TRBV7-9	TRBJ1-1	13	ASSFIQGKSTEAF
TRBV18	TRBJ2-7	12	ASSTDLSSYEQY
TRBV20-1	TRBJ1-4	11	SASSRQGEKLF
TRBV2	TRBJ1-2	13	ASGTGGALGYGYT
TRBV5-1	TRBJ1-1	11	ASSLERGSEAF
TRBV6-5	TRBJ1-2	9	ASSRGYGYT
TRBV28	TRBJ1-2	11	ASSFGGWGGYT
TRBV4-2	TRBJ2-1	14	ASSQDERGGYNEQF
TRBV4-1	TRBJ1-3	13	ASSQDGGAGNTIY
TRBV28	TRBJ1-2	12	ASSLEPRDYGYT
TRBV15	TRBJ2-1	13	ATSREGTPGSEQF
TRBV6-1	TRBJ2-7	14	ASSEDQKRELDEQY
TRBV7-9	TRBJ2-3	13	ASSLGTASTDTQY
TRBV2	TRBJ2-3	15	ASSAQDLTAGTDTQY
TRBV2	TRBJ1-5	12	ASRNLGGDQPQH
TRBV4-2	TRBJ2-7	12	ASSQDLKGDEQY
TRBV4-1	TRBJ1-5	13	ASSQGRQGEKPQH
TRBV7-8	TRBJ1-5	13	ASSLKGAGNQPQH
TRBV6-5	TRBJ2-2	13	ASSLQPFGTGELF
TRBV25-1	TRBJ2-7	11	ASSELTSSAQY
TRBV11-1	TRBJ2-5	11	ASTRGLQETQY
TRBV7-3	TRBJ2-2	13	ASSLTRDGTGELF
TRBV4-1	TRBJ2-7	13	ASSQGPGQTYEQY
TRBV9	TRBJ1-3	11	ASSVGEGNTIY
TRBV23-1	TRBJ2-5	12	ASDSLPPPETQY